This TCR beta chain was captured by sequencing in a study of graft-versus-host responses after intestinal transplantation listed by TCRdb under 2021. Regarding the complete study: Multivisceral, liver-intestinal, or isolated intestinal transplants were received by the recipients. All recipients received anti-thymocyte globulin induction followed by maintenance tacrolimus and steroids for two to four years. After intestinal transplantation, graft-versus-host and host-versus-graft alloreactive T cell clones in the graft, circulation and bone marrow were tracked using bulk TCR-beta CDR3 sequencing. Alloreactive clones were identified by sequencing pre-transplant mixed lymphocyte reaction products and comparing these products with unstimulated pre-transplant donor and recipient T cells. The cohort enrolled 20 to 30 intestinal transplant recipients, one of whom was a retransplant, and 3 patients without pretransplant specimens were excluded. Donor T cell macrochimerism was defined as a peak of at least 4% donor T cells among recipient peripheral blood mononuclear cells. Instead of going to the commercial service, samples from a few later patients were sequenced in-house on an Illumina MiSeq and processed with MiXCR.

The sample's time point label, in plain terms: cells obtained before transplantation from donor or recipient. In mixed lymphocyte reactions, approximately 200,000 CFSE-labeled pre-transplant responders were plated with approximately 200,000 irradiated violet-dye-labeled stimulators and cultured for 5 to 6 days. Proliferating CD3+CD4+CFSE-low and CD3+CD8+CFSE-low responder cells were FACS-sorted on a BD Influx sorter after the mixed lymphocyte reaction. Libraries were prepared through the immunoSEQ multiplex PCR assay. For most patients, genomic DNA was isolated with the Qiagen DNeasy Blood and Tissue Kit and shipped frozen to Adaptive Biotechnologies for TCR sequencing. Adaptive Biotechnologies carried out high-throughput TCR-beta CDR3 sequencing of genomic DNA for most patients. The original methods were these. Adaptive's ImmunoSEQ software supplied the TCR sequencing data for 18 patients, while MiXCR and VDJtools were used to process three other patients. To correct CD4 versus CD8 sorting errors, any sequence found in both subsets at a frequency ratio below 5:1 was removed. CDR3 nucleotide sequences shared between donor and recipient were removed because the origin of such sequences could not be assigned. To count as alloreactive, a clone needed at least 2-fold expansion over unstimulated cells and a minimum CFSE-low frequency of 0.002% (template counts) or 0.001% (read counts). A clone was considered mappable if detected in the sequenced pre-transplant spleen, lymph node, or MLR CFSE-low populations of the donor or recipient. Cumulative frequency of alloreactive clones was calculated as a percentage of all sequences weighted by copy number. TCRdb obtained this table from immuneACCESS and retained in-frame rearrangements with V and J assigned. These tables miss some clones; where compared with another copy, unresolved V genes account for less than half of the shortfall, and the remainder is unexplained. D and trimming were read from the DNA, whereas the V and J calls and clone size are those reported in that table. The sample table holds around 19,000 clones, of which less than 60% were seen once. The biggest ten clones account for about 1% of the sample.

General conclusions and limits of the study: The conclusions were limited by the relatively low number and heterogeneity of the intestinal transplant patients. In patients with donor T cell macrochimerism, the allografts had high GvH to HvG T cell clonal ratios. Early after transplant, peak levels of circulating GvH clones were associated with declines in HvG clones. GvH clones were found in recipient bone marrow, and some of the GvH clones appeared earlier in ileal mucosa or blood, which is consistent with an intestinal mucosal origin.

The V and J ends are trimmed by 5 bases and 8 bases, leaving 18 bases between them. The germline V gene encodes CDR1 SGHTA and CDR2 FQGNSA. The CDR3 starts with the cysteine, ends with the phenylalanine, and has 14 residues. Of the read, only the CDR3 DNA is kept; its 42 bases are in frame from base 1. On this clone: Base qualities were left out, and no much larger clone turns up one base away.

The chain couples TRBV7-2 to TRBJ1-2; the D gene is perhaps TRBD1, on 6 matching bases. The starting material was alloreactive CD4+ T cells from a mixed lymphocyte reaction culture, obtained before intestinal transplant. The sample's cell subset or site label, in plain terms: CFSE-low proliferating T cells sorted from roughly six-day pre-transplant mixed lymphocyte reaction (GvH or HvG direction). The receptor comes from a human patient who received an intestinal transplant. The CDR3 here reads CASSLGGGSWGYTF. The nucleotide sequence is TGTGCCAGCAGCCTAGGGGGGGGGTCTTGGGGCTACACCTTC.